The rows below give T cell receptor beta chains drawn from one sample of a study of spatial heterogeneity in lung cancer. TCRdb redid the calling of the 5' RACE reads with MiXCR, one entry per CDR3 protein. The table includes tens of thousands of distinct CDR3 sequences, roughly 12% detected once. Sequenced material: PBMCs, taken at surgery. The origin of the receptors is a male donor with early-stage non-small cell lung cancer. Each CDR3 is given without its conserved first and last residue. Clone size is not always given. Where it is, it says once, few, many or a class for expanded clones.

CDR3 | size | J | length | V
SGVTGANEKLF | few | TRBJ1-4 | 11 | TRBV29-1
ASRGKGRETQY | NA | TRBJ2-5 | 11 | TRBV5-1
ASSQEIAGVTDTQY | NA | TRBJ2-3 | 14 | TRBV3-1
ASSLNLMGETQY | NA | TRBJ2-5 | 12 | TRBV12-3/TRBV12-4
ASTVELNTEAF | NA | TRBJ1-1 | 11 | TRBV7-8
ASGTGNTEAF | NA | TRBJ1-1 | 10 | TRBV7-6
ASSTYLGLAGLRKF | NA | TRBJ2-1 | 14 | TRBV21-1
ASSRGTSGVTGELF | NA | TRBJ2-2 | 14 | TRBV3-1
ASSSLDRNEKLF | NA | TRBJ1-4 | 12 | TRBV7-9
SVGLGGEQF | few | TRBJ2-1 | 9 | TRBV29-1
ASSEGRGAREKLF | NA | TRBJ1-4 | 13 | TRBV6-1
SARPGQGTDTQY | once | TRBJ2-3 | 12 | TRBV20-1
ASSPLAGVTETQY | NA | TRBJ2-5 | 13 | TRBV3-1
ASSQGFSATEAF | many | TRBJ1-1 | 12 | TRBV12-3/TRBV12-4
AWSSRNPGEGTEAF | few | TRBJ1-1 | 14 | TRBV30
ASSLGPTGELF | few | TRBJ2-2 | 11 | TRBV5-4
ASSLAVGDGRHNEQF | NA | TRBJ2-1 | 15 | TRBV5-1
ASSPRTGENTEAF | NA | TRBJ1-1 | 13 | TRBV11-2
SATDNNQPQH | many | TRBJ1-5 | 10 | TRBV20-1